This section outlines one T cell receptor beta chain sequence together with its context. Its target antigen remains unknown. Base qualities are missing; no much larger clone stands one base away. V gives up 0 bases and J gives up 1 base, and the segment between their germline ends measures 12 bases. CDR1 and CDR2 are drawn from the germline V gene (reference sequence): LNHNV, YYDKDF. The CDR3 covers 17 residues, taking in both the cysteine and the phenylalanine. Only the CDR3 DNA stays, 51 bases, in frame from base 1. Using the deep immunoSEQ assay, multiplex PCR amplified TCR CDR3 regions from genomic DNA. For each cell subset, the extracted genomic DNA was distributed evenly across all wells of several immunoSEQ 96-well plates, and each plate served as one replicate. For sorted subsets, each replicate PCR was loaded with 200 ng genomic DNA, equivalent to approximately 27,000 T cell genomes. The purified libraries were quantified using a Qubit 3.0 fluorometer, sized with a Bioanalyzer 2100, and then quantified again using the KAPA Library Quantification kit. Each immunoSEQ 96-well plate was sequenced on its own single-read 150-cycle Illumina NextSeq 550 flow cell. Under the source paper's analysis protocol: Because the immunoSEQ output held only junctional sequences and lacked quality scores, the filtering could not match the filtering applied to full-length reads. To assign V/J genes and CDR3, sequences were annotated using PyIR, a Python wrapper for IgBLAST v1.9, with IMGT germline references. Reads were removed for weak V/J assignments (E-value above 1e-6), missing CDR3, stop codons, out-of-frame junctions, or ambiguous translated residues. A V3J clonotype was defined by an identical inferred V gene, J gene, and CDR3 amino acid sequence. To compute the percentage overlap between repertoires, the number of shared unique clonotypes was divided by the size of the smaller repertoire. Richness of each repertoire was evaluated using RTK rarefaction, the Chao1 estimator, and Recon v2.1 estimates of unobserved clonotypes. Generation probabilities were computed with OLGA for all TCRbeta clonotypes obtained by the gDNA method from a few donors. TCRdb obtained this table from immuneACCESS and retained in-frame rearrangements with V and J assigned. These tables miss some clones; where compared with another copy, unresolved V genes account for less than half of the shortfall, and the remainder is unexplained. Clone size and V and J calls were adopted from that table, with D and trimming inferred from the DNA. The sample yields approximately 740,000 clones; roughly 92% were counted once. About 24% of the sample is held by the ten biggest clonotypes.

This record comes from a study of shared clonotypes between healthy human individuals (dated by TCRdb to the early 2020s). Broadly, across the study: A few men and two women, aged 18 to 49 years, made up the cohort. Per donor, three plates each were used for CD4 naive and CD4 memory, two for CD8 naive, and one for CD8 memory. The study deeply sequenced blood TCR repertoires of five healthy adults to estimate repertoire size and the extent of clonotype sharing between individuals. To increase sequencing depth and limit assay-specific biases, TCR repertoire library preparation and sequencing were carried out by different laboratories using diverse techniques. Each donor's leukapheresis produced roughly between roughly 0.85 and 9 billion PBMCs.

The investigation overall reported the following: Only blood was sampled, and tissue TCR repertoires likely differ from those in blood. Larger estimated clonotype richness was generally found for naive subsets than for memory subsets. Rarefaction of sorted-subset datasets indicated incomplete sequencing despite the large sequencing depth. Across a handful of donors, about 4.5% of naive CD4, approximately 4% of naive CD8, 2.3% of memory CD4, and 0.4% of memory CD8 clonotypes were shared. Clonotypes shared by all four sorted-subset donors showed higher generation probabilities than non-shared clonotypes. Pairwise subsampling indicated that sequencing depth was expected to affect the degree of clonotype sharing among donors. The genetic and exposure-history diversity represented was limited by the small number of donors.

CD8 naive samples were obtained by positive selection for CCR7 among CD45RO-negative cells, yielding a CD45RA+CCR7+ population from which TemRA cells were excluded. Donors were healthy HIV-negative adults with no recently reported acute infections or vaccinations. Only Caucasian adults living in Nashville, Tennessee, USA were represented among the donors. After blood collection by leukapheresis, PBMCs were isolated using Ficoll-Histopaque density gradient centrifugation and then cryopreserved in the vapor phase of liquid nitrogen. Analytical flow cytometry was used to check the purity and quantity of each magnetically sorted T cell population. From each sorted fraction, genomic DNA was isolated and quantified by UV absorbance on a Nanodrop 2000c.

What was sequenced was naive CD8+ T cells sorted from blood. Per the publication, the cell subset or site label means: CD45RA+CCR7+. This receptor was obtained from a young man in good health. The receptor chain draws on TRBV15 and TRBJ2-2, with TRBD1 perhaps the D gene, on 6 matching bases. The nucleotide sequence is given as TGTGCCACCAGCAGAGATTCTGACAGGATGAACACCGGGGAGCTGTTTTTT. This yields the protein CATSRDSDRMNTGELFF.